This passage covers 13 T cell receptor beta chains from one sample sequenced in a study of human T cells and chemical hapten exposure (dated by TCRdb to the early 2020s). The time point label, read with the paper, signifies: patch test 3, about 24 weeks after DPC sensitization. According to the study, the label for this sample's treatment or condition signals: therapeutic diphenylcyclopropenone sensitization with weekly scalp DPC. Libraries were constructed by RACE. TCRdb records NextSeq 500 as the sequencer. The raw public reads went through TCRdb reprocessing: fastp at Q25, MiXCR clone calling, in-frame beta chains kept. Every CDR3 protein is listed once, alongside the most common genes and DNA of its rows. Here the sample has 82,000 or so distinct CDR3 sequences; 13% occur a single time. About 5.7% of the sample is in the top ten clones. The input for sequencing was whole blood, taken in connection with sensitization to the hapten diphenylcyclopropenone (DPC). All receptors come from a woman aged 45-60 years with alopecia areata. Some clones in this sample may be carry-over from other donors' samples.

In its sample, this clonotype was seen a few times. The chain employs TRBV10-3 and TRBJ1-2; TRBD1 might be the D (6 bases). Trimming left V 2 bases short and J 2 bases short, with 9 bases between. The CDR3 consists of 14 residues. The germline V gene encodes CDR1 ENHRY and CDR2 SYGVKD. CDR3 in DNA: TGTGCCATCAGTGAGACAGGGATAAACTATGGCTACACCTTC. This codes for CAISETGINYGYTF.

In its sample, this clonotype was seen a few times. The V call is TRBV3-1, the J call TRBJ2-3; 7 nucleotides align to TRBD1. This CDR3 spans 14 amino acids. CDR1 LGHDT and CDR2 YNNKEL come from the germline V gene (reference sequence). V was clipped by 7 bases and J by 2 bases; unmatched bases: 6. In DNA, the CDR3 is TGTGCCAGCAAAGGGGGCCACTTCACAGATACGCAGTATTTT. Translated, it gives CASKGGHFTDTQYF.

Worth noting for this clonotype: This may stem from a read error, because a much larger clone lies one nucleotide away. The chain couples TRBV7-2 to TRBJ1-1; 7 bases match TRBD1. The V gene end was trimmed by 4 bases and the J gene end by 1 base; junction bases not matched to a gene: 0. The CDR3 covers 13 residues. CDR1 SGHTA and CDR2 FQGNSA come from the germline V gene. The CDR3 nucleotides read TGTGCCAGCAGCTGGGACAGGAACACTGAAGCTTTCTTT. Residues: CASSWDRNTEAFF. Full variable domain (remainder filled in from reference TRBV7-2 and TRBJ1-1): GAGVSQSPSNKVTEKGKDVELRCDPISGHTALYWYRQSLGQGLEFLIYFQGNSAPDKSGLPSDRFSAERTGGSVSTLTIQRTQQEDSAVYLCASSWDRNTEAFFGQGTRLTVV.

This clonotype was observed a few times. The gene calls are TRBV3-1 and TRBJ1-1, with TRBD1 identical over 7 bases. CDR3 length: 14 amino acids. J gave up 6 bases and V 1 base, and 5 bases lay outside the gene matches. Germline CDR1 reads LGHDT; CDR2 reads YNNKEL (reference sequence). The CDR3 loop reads CASSQVHRGAEAFF. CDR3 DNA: TGTGCCAGCAGCCAAGTGCACAGGGGAGCTGAAGCTTTCTTT.

The CDR3 loop is CASSFIRGLAGEYEQFF. CDR3 bases: TGTGCCAGTAGTTTTATAAGGGGACTAGCGGGAGAATATGAGCAGTTCTTC. The gene calls are TRBV19 and TRBJ2-1; TRBD2 aligns across 14 bases. The CDR3 length is 17 residues. Germline-derived CDR1 and CDR2 are LNHDA and SQIVND (reference sequence). Unmatched junction bases numbered 11, after V lost 5 bases and J lost 8 bases. Full variable domain (rest looked up from reference TRBV19 and TRBJ2-1): DGGITQSPKYLFRKEGQNVTLSCEQNLNHDAMYWYRQDPGQGLRLIYYSQIVNDFQKGDIAEGYSVSREKKESFPLTVTSAQKNPTAFYLCASSFIRGLAGEYEQFFGPGTRLTVL.

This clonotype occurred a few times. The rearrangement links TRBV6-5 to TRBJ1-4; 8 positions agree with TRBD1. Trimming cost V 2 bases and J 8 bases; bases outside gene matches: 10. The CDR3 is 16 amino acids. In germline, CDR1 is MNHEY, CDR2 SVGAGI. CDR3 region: CASSYRDRGFSEKLFF. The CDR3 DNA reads TGTGCCAGCAGTTACAGAGACAGGGGTTTCAGCGAAAAACTGTTTTTT.

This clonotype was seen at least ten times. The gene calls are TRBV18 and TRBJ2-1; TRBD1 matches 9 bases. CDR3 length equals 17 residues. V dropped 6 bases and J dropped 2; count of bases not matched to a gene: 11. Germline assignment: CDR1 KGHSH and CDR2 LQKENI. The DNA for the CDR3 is TGTGCCAGCTCCCTACAGGGGGGACAGGGCACCTACAATGAGCAGTTCTTC. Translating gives CASSLQGGQGTYNEQFF.

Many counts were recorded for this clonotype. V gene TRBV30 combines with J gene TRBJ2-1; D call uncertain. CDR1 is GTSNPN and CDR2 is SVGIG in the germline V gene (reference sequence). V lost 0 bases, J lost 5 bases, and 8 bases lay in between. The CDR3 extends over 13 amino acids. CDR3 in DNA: TGTGCCTGGAGTGTCCGCGCGAACAATGAGCAGTTCTTC. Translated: CAWSVRANNEQFF.

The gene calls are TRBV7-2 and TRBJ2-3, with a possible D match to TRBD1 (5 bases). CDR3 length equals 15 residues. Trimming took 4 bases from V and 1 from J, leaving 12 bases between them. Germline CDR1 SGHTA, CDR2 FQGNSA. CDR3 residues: CASSYRGRGTDTQYF. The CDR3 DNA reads TGTGCCAGCAGCTACCGCGGCAGGGGCACAGATACGCAGTATTTT.

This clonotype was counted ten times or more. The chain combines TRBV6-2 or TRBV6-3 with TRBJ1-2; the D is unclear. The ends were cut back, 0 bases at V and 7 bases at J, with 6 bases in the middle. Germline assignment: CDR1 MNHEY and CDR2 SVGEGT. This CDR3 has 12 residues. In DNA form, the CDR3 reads TGTGCCAGCAGTTACTCTGAGGGTGGCTACACCTTC. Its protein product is CASSYSEGGYTF.

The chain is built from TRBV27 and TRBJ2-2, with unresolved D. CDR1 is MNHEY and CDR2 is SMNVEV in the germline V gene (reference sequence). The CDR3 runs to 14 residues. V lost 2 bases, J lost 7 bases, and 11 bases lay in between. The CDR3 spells CASSLVLGIGELFF. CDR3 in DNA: TGTGCCAGCAGTTTAGTTTTGGGTATCGGGGAGCTGTTTTTT.

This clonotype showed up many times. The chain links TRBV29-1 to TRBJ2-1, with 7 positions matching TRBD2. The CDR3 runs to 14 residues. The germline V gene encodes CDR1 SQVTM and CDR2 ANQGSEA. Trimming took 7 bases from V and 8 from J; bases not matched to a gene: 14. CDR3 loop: CSARNTKTSDEQFF. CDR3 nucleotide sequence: TGCAGCGCCAGAAACACCAAAACTAGCGATGAGCAGTTCTTC.

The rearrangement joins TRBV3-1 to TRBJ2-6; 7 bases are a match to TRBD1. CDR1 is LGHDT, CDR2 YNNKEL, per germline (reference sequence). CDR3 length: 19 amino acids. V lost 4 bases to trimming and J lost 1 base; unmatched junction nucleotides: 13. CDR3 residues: CASSPIGQARDSGANVLTF. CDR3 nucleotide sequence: TGTGCCAGCAGCCCTATTGGACAGGCTCGTGATTCTGGGGCCAACGTCCTGACTTTC.